Sequencing of this T cell receptor (beta chain) was carried out in a study of blood T cell repertoires in COVID-19 (dated by TCRdb to 2020 to 2021). Looking at the study overall: Samples from collaborators originated in the United States, Italy and Spain and spanned both the acute and convalescent phases of COVID-19. The material from the prospective study consisted of cDNA or gDNA derived from T cells, B-cell-depleted T cells, or PBMCs. Subjects who had been exposed to COVID-19, were actively infected with it, or had recovered from it provided the deeply sampled blood TCRbeta repertoires that made up the dataset. A freely available public database, intended as a resource for researchers studying the immune response to SARS-CoV-2, is where the repertoires were released. The samples were drawn from the first 160 participants of the ongoing ImmuneRACE study and from 950 to 1,500 subjects provided by 6 global collaborators. Nearly every sample came with metadata listing a de-identified subject ID, COVID-19 status, age in years and sex. Where available, HLA class I and class II types were taken from metadata supplied by the sample provider and were not determined by assay-based typing. Overall study outcomes, separate from this receptor: The amount of clinical and demographic metadata varied by source and participant and was provided uncurated.

The CDR3 numbers 15 residues from cysteine through phenylalanine. Of all the DNA, just the CDR3 is kept, 45 bases in frame from base 1. CDR1 and CDR2, looked up from the germline V gene (reference sequence), are SGHAT and FQDESV. V gives up 6 bases and J gives up 0 bases, and the segment between their germline ends measures 11 bases. The immunoSEQ Assay, a bias-controlled multiplex PCR, was used to amplify TCRbeta CDR3 regions from genomic DNA. The authors' analysis ran thus. The number of nucleated cells in each sample was estimated by amplification of reference gene primers within the assay. Sequence reads were collapsed and filtered to measure the absolute abundance of every unique TCRbeta CDR3 rearrangement. Productive Simpson clonality was computed per sample as the square root of Simpson's diversity index over productive rearrangements. The table was pulled from immuneACCESS by TCRdb, which kept in-frame rearrangements only. Such tables lose some clones; where checked, under half of the loss comes from unresolved V genes, and the rest has no known cause. The DNA gave D and trimming, while V, J and clone size come from that table. The sample yields roughly 260,000 clones; 82% were counted once. The top ten clones comprise 4% to 6% of the sample.

Whole blood was collected in K2EDTA tubes by collaborating institutions according to the institutions' own protocols. For TCRbeta analysis, collaborators shipped samples in one of three forms: frozen whole blood, isolated PBMCs, or DNA extracted from either of those sample types. Regarding this clone: This clone's antigen is unknown. Per-nucleotide qualities are absent, and no much larger clonotype sits a single base away.

The chain employs TRBV11-1 and TRBJ2-2, and the D gene may be TRBD2, 6 bases matching. The source is a woman older than 75 with active or convalescent COVID-19. Input material: peripheral blood. The CDR3: CASRPSGANTGELFF. The nucleotide sequence is TGTGCCAGCAGGCCCTCGGGAGCGAACACCGGGGAGCTGTTTTTT.